One sample yielded the 21 T cell receptor beta chains listed below, sequenced in a study of tumor-infiltrating lymphocytes in oesophageal squamous cell carcinoma. TCRdb itself ran the PCR reads through MiXCR, one entry per CDR3 protein. The sample contains about 12,000 distinct CDR3 sequences, 55% to 70% of which appear only once. Sequenced material: esophageal tumor tissue. All receptors derive from a female donor with esophageal squamous cell carcinoma.

The chain employs TRBV12-3 or TRBV12-4 and TRBJ2-7; D perhaps matches TRBD1 (6 bases). The J call may be faulty, since TRBJ2-1 better matches the DNA end. CDR3 length equals 14 residues. DNA for the CDR3: TGTGCCAGCAGCTCCCTACAGGGTCCCAATGAGCAGTTCTTC. Its translation is CASSSLQGPNEQFF.

V gene TRBV12-3 or TRBV12-4 combines with J gene TRBJ2-3; D remains unclear. The germline V and J ends were trimmed by 10 bases and 0 bases, with 8 bases remaining between them. This CDR3 has 12 residues. This CDR3 is CATAPSTDTQYF. DNA for the CDR3: TGTGCCACGGCACCAAGCACAGATACGCAGTATTTT.

The rearrangement uses TRBV6-5 and TRBJ2-7; D unclear. Germline lookup yields CDR1 MNHEY and CDR2 SVGAGI. This CDR3 is built from 14 residues. V shed 0 bases and J shed 7 bases, with 13 bases lying between them. The CDR3 DNA is TGTGCCAGCAGTTACTCGAAAATCCCTTTTGAGCAGTACTTC. It translates to CASSYSKIPFEQYF.

The table lists this clonotype with a count of one. The V call is TRBV6-1, the J call TRBJ2-3; D ambiguous. Judging by the DNA end, TRBJ2-7 fits better; the J call may be wrong. The length of the CDR3 is 13 residues. Germline-derived CDR1 and CDR2 are MNHNS and SASEGT. The CDR3 protein is CASSEPRPNEQYF. The CDR3 region has the DNA TGTGCCAGCAGTGAACCGAGACCCAACGAGCAGTACTTC.

This clonotype came up a few times. J is TRBJ2-5 and V is TRBV7-6; D could derive from TRBD1 or TRBD2 (6 bases each). The last part of the DNA fits TRBJ2-1 better; the J call may be wrong. The CDR3 has 18 residues. Germline values: CDR1 SGHVS, CDR2 FNYEAQ. CDR3 region: CASSLRRGDSLGYNEQFF. The CDR3 DNA reads as TGTGCCAGCAGCTTAAGGAGGGGGGACTCGCTCGGCTACAATGAGCAGTTCTTC.

This chain links TRBV5-6 with TRBJ2-2; no firm D call. From germline, CDR1 is SGHDT and CDR2 YYEEEE. The CDR3 extends over 14 amino acids. Trimming removed 4 bases at V and 1 base at J, with 8 bases between. The CDR3 spells CASSRLGNTGELFF. In nucleotides, the CDR3 is TGTGCCAGCAGCCGTCTGGGGAACACCGGGGAGCTGTTTTTT.

This clonotype was seen just once. V is TRBV7-6 and J is TRBJ1-1; 8 bases align to TRBD1. V was pared by 2 bases and J by 1 base, with 3 bases of the junction left unmatched. The CDR3 spans 15 residues. The germline V gene encodes CDR1 SGHVS and CDR2 FNYEAQ. This CDR3 reads CASSLQGAANTEAFF. In DNA form, the CDR3 reads TGTGCCAGCAGCTTACAGGGGGCCGCGAACACTGAAGCTTTCTTT. Filled out from reference TRBV7-6 and TRBJ1-1, the complete variable domain reads GAGVSQSPRYKVTKRGQDVALRCDPISGHVSLYWYRQALGQGPEFLTYFNYEAQQDKSGLPNDRFSAERPEGSISTLTIQRTEQRDSAMYRCASSLQGAANTEAFFGQGTRLTVV.

This clonotype was recorded once. The chain has TRBV11-2 and TRBJ2-6; 7 bases align to TRBD2. The J call may be wrong; the DNA end is better matched by TRBJ2-5. The CDR3 has 15 amino acids. Germline V gives CDR1 SGHAT, CDR2 FQNNGV. This CDR3 reads CASSLQGGSGETQYF. The CDR3 DNA reads TGTGCCAGCAGCTTACAGGGCGGGAGTGGAGAGACCCAGTACTTC.

The CDR3 coding sequence is TGTGCCAGCAAGGACACACGAGAAGAAGGCTACGAGCAGTTCTTC. It specifies CASKDTREEGYEQFF. The rearrangement joins TRBV7-4 to TRBJ2-1, with D possibly being TRBD1 (5 bases). V dropped 7 bases and J dropped 10 bases, with 23 bases sitting between them. The CDR3 loop spans 15 amino acids. Per the germline V gene, CDR1 is SGHVT and CDR2 is SQSDAQ.

This clonotype has just a few counts. The conserved phenylalanine or tryptophan is not found at the CDR3 terminus, so this likely reflects a read error. The limits of the CDR3 on the DNA are not certain, so only TCRdb's listed CDR3 is given. The chain joins TRBV28 to TRBJ2-7; the DNA was not used to check the table's D call, TRBD1. Germline values: CDR1 MDHEN, CDR2 SYDVKM. The CDR3 spans 16 residues, counting both ends. CDR3 loop: CASRHQGSEHGYTFGS.

The chain employs TRBV11-3 and TRBJ2-3, with TRBD2 identical over 14 bases. The CDR3 spans 16 residues. The germline gives CDR1 SGHNT, CDR2 YENEEA. Trimming cost V 4 bases and J 4 bases; bases outside gene matches: 4. CDR3 in DNA: TGTGCCAGCAGCTCGGGACTAGCGGGAGTCGCAGATACGCAGTATTTT. This codes for CASSSGLAGVADTQYF.

The chain employs TRBV7-6 and TRBJ2-7; D gene ambiguous. The J call could be wrong; TRBJ2-1 is a better fit for the DNA end. CDR3 length: 14 residues. The V gene's germline CDR1 is SGHVS and CDR2 FNYEAQ. CDR3 DNA: TGTGCCAGCAGCTTAGAGGCTACCCAACCACAGCAGTTCTTC. Amino acids: CASSLEATQPQQFF.

The chain employs TRBV28 and TRBJ2-3; the match to TRBD1 covers 8 bases. The V segment lost 5 bases and the J segment 2 bases; nucleotides outside the gene matches: 6. Germline V gives CDR1 MDHEN, CDR2 SYDVKM. The CDR3 totals 15 residues. CDR3 coding DNA: TGTGCCAGCAGTCCCCGACAGGGGCCCACAGATACGCAGTATTTT. Its translation is CASSPRQGPTDTQYF.

This chain connects TRBV6-2 or TRBV6-3 to TRBJ2-5, with 10 bases matching TRBD2. The DNA matches TRBJ2-1 better at its end, which makes the J call doubtful. CDR1 and CDR2 (germline): MNHEY, SVGEGT. The CDR3 loop spans 14 amino acids. CDR3 sequence (DNA): TGTGCCAGCAGGCTAGCGGGAGTAGGGAGTGAGCAGTTCTTC. This gives the protein CASRLAGVGSEQFF.

Of note for this clonotype: Lacking the conserved final phenylalanine or tryptophan, this CDR3 likely reflects a read error. Because the CDR3's place on the DNA is in doubt, the DNA is left out and the CDR3 is given as listed by TCRdb. The rearrangement uses TRBV20-1 and TRBJ1-1. Germline assignment: CDR1 DFQATT and CDR2 SNEGSKA (reference sequence). The CDR3 comprises 16 residues, both ends counted. CDR3 loop: CSASRTSGSQEQFFGQ.

This chain uses TRBV20-1 with TRBJ1-4; no clear D gene. Germline V gene lookup returns CDR1 DFQATT and CDR2 SNEGSKA (reference sequence). Trimming cost V 1 base and J 6 bases, with 9 bases left between them. This CDR3 region has 13 residues. CDR3 coding DNA: TGCAGTGCTAGAGCCTTCCAGGATGAAAAACTGTTTTTT. Protein: CSARAFQDEKLFF.

Comment on this clonotype: This CDR3 fails to terminate in the conserved phenylalanine or tryptophan, so it likely reflects a read error. No DNA is shown, since the ends of the CDR3 on it are uncertain; the CDR3 is the one TCRdb lists. This rearrangement joins TRBV27 to TRBJ2-5; the table's D gene call, TRBD1, was not cross checked with the DNA. Looked up from germline, CDR1 is MNHEY and CDR2 is SMNVEV (reference sequence). The CDR3 spans 16 amino acids, including both terminal residues. The CDR3 loop is CASSLGGGSFEQFFGS.

This clonotype was seen a few times. The CDR3 protein is CASSLQATFSGSTDTQYF. Written as DNA, the CDR3 is TGTGCCAGCAGCTTACAGGCCACCTTTAGCGGGAGCACAGATACGCAGTATTTT. This chain joins TRBV11-2 and TRBJ2-3, with TRBD2 matching 7 bases. This CDR3 has 18 amino acids. CDR1 and CDR2 from the germline V gene are SGHAT and FQNNGV. V trimming: 2 bases; J trimming: 0 bases; junction bases outside the gene matches: 11.

The table lists this clonotype with a count of one. This chain uses TRBV7-2 with TRBJ2-1, with D possibly being TRBD2 (6 bases). Trimming stripped 5 bases from V and 4 bases from J, with 15 bases between. The CDR3 length is 15 residues. CDR1 is SGHTA, CDR2 FQGNSA, per germline. The CDR3 DNA is TGTACCAGCAGCCCTGGACTACCTGTGTACAATGAGCAGTTCTTC. The encoded protein is CTSSPGLPVYNEQFF.

This clonotype was seen at least ten times. This CDR3 is CASKLGTKYNEQFF. CDR3 nucleotide sequence: TGTGCCAGTAAACTTGGGACTAAATACAATGAGCAGTTCTTC. V is TRBV28 and J is TRBJ2-1; the match to TRBD2 covers 7 bases. Germline V lookup: CDR1 MDHEN, CDR2 SYDVKM. The ends lost 9 bases at V and 4 bases at J; junction bases unmatched: 9. The CDR3 contains 14 residues.

With respect to this clonotype: An end of the junction does not agree with germline; a read error may underlie this. CDR3 sequence reads: CASSETSDQPQHF. CDR3 sequence (DNA): TGTGCCAGCAGTGAAACTAGCGATCAGCCCCAGCATTTT. The chain links TRBV6-1 to TRBJ1-5; D ambiguous. The CDR3 spans 13 residues. The germline V gene has CDR1 MNHNS and CDR2 SASEGT.